This note documents a single T cell receptor (beta chain) sequence. Study processing details: Amplification with reference gene primers provided the estimates of nucleated cell counts. Profiling relied on immunoSEQ multiplex PCR, and the TCRdb table lists in-frame clones only, not all of them. Clone size and the V and J calls come from that table; the DNA yielded D and trimming. Of 15,000 to 20,000 clones in the sample, 70% to 90% were seen once. These data originate in a study of blood T cell repertoires in COVID-19. V shed 2 bases and J shed 9 bases, with 13 bases lying between them. Germline CDR1 MNHNY, CDR2 SVGAGI (reference sequence). CDR3 length: 13 amino acids.

This sequence was found in a man aged 35 to 55 with active COVID-19. Input material: peripheral blood. The chain employs TRBV6-6 and TRBJ2-5; D unresolved. In DNA, the CDR3 is TGTGCCAGCAGTTACCAAAATACTGGTTCCCAGTACTTC. Encoded protein: CASSYQNTGSQYF.